This TCR beta chain was observed in a study of cytomegalovirus exposure and HLA in healthy donors. V lost 5 bases, J lost 5 bases, and 1 base stayed unmatched. The CDR3 extends over 13 amino acids. Germline CDR1 is SGDLS and CDR2 is YYNGEE. General observations from the study: 16,951 TCR beta sequences were associated with HLA alleles at 0.05 false discovery rate in a later analysis. Cytomegalovirus-associated TCR beta chains were listed, numbering 150 to 200. When analyzed later, the rates of TCR association showed variation by HLA locus, with DRB1 the most and HLA-C the fewest.

The PCR used 60 Vbeta and 13 Jbeta primers. Some clones are missing from TCRdb's copy, which holds only in-frame ones; the method was immunoSEQ multiplex PCR. The sample has some 90,000 clones, approximately 68% seen once. Regarding this clone: Its specificity is not known.

Sequencing was done on a sample of PBMCs. The chain joins TRBV9 to TRBJ1-5; 10 bases map to TRBD1. The receptor comes from a boy aged 5-17 years in good health and CMV-seropositive. The CDR3 loop reads CASSGTGDQPQHF. CDR3 DNA: TGTGCCAGCAGTGGGACAGGGGATCAGCCCCAGCATTTT.